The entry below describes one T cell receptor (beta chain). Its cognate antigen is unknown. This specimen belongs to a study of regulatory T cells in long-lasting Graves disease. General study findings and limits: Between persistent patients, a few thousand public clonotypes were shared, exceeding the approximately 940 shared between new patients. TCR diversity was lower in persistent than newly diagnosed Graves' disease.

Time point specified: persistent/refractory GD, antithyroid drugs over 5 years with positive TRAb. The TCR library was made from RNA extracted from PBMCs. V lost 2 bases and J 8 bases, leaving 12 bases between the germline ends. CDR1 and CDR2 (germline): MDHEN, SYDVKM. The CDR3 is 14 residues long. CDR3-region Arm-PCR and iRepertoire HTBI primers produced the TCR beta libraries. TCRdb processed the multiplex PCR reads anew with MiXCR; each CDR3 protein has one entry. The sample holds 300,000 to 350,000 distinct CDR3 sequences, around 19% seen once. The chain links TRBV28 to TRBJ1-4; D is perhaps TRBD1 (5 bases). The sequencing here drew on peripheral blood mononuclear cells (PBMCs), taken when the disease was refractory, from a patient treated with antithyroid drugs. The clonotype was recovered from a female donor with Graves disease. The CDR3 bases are TGTGCCAGCAGTTTAATCCAGGGAGGGGAAAAACTGTTTTTT. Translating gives CASSLIQGGEKLFF.